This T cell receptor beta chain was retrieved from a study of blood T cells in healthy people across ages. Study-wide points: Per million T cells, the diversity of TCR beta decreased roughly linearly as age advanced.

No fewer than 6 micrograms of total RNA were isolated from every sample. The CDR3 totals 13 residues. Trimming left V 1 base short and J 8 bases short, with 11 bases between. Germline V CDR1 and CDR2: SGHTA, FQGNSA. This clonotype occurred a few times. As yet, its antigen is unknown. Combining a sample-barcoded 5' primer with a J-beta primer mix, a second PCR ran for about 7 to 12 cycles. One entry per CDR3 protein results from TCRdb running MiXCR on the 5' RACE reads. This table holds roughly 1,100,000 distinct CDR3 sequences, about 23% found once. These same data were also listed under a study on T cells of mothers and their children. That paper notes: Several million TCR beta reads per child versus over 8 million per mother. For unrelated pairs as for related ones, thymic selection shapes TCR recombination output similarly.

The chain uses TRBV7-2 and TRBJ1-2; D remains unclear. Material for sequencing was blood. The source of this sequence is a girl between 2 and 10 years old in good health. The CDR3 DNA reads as TGTGCCAGCAGCTTAGGTGTCAAGGACGGCTACACCTTC. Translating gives CASSLGVKDGYTF.